This T cell receptor beta chain comes out of a study of blood T cell repertoires in COVID-19. At the level of the study: The origin of the acute and convalescent COVID-19 samples was the United States, Italy and Spain.

Under the authors' procedure: Nucleated cell number was recorded as an estimate derived from reference gene primer amplification. Measured with immunoSEQ multiplex PCR; TCRdb has only the in-frame clones, and not every one. That table furnishes V, J and clone size, whereas the DNA furnished D and trimming. The sample shows some 190,000 clones, approximately 84% of them seen only once. Per the germline V gene, CDR1 is SGHAT and CDR2 is FQNNGV. This CDR3 region has 16 residues. Between the trimmed V and J ends, which lost 0 bases and 2 bases, there was a span of 11 bases. Each participant's cohort was designated according to participant-reported clinical history.

The specimen sequenced was PBMCs or T cells enriched from blood (not recorded which). The J gene is TRBJ1-5, the V gene TRBV11-2, with D possibly matching TRBD1 (5 bases). The TCR was taken from a woman in her twenties or thirties who had recovered from COVID-19. As DNA, the CDR3 is TGTGCCAGCAGCTTAGATCGGGGGGGAGGCAATCAGCCCCAGCATTTT. Translating it yields CASSLDRGGGNQPQHF. The full variable domain, completed using reference TRBV11-2 and TRBJ1-5, is EAGVAQSPRYKIIEKRQSVAFWCNPISGHATLYWYQQILGQGPKLLIQFQNNGVVDDSQLPKDRFSAERLKGVDSTLKIQPAKLEDSAVYLCASSLDRGGGNQPQHFGDGTRLSIL.